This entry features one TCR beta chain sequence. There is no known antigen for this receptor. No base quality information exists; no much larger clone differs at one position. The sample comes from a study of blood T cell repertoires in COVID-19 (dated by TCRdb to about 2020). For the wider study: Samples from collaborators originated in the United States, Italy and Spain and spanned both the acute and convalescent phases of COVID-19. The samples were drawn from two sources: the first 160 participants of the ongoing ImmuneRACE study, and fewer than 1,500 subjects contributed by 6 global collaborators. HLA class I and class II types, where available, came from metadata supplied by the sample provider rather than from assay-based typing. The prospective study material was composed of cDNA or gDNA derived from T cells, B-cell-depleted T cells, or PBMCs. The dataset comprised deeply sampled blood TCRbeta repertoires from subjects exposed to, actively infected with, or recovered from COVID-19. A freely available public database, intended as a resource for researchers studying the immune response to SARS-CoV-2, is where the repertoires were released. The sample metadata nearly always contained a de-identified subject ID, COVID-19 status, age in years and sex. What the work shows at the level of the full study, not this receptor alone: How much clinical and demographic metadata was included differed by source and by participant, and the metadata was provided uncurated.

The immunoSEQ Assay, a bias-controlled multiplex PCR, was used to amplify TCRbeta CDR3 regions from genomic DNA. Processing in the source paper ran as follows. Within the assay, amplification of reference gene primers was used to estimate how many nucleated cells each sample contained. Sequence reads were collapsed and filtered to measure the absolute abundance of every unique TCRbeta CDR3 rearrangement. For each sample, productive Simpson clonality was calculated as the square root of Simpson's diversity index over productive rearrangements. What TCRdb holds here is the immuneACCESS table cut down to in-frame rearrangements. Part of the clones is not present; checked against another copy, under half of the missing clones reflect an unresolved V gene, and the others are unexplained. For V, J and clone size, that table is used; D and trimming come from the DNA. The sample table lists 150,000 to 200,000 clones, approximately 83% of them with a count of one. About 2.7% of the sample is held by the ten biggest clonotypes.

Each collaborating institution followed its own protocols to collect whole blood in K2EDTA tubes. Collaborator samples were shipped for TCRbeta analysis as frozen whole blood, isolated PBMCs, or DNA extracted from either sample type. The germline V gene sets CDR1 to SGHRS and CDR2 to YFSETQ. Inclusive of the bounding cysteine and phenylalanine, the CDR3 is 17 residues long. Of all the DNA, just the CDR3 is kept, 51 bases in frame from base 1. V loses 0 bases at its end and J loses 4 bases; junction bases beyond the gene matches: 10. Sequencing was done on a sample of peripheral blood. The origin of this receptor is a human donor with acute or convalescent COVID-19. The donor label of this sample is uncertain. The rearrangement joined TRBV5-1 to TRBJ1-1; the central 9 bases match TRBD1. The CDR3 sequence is CASSLVPQGARSTEAFF. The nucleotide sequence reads TGCGCCAGCAGCTTGGTCCCACAGGGGGCCCGTTCCACTGAAGCTTTCTTT. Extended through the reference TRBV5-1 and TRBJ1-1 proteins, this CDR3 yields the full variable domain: KAGVTQTPRYLIKTRGQQVTLSCSPISGHRSVSWYQQTPGQGLQFLFEYFSETQRNKGNFPGRFSGRQFSNSRSEMNVSTLELGDSALYLCASSLVPQGARSTEAFFGQGTRLTVV.